This TCR beta chain was identified during a study of blood T cells in healthy people across ages. Points from the study as a whole: Donor CMV status was unknown, possibly confounding expanded clonotype changes.

With a J-beta primer mix and a sample-barcoded 5' primer, a second PCR ran about 6 to 11 cycles. TCRdb used MiXCR to reprocess the 5' RACE reads, holding one entry per CDR3 protein. The sample yields about 1 million distinct CDR3 sequences, around 45% seen once. The germline V gene has CDR1 DFQATT and CDR2 SNEGSKA (reference sequence). The length of the CDR3 is 13 residues. The ends were cut back, 3 bases at V and 4 bases at J, with 10 bases in the middle. This clonotype was counted ten times or more. Antigen specificity is unknown. The chain links TRBV20-1 to TRBJ2-1; D call uncertain. The receptor comes from a woman between 55 and 75 years old in good health. Sequencing input: blood. CDR3 DNA sequence: TGCAGTGCTAGGGTGGACCGTTACAATGAGCAGTTCTTC. This codes for CSARVDRYNEQFF.